The 15 T cell receptor beta chains reported below all come from one sample, sequenced in a study of identical twins. TCRdb fed the 5' RACE reads into MiXCR, producing one record per CDR3 protein. The sample holds roughly 1.6 million distinct CDR3 sequences, less than 35% seen once. Material: cord blood. Receptors were obtained from a newborn girl in good health.

The chain carries TRBV29-1 and TRBJ2-1, with D possibly TRBD1 on 5 matching bases. The CDR3 runs to 16 residues. Germline V gives CDR1 SQVTM, CDR2 ANQGSEA. Trimming removed 7 bases from V and 0 bases from J, with 19 bases in between. CDR3 amino acids: CSADSTRGSSYNEQFF. CDR3 DNA sequence: TGCAGCGCCGACTCTACAAGGGGAAGCTCCTACAATGAGCAGTTCTTC.

The J gene is TRBJ1-6, the V gene TRBV27, with 11 bases that match TRBD1. The CDR3 has 15 residues. Germline CDR1 reads MNHEY; CDR2 reads SMNVEV (reference sequence). Trimming at V came to 7 bases and at J to 6 bases, leaving 5 bases not matched to a gene. The CDR3 here is CASTLGQGANSPLHF. In nucleotides, the CDR3 is TGTGCCAGCACCCTTGGACAGGGGGCTAATTCACCCCTCCACTTT.

The rearrangement uses TRBV18 and TRBJ2-3; no definite D call. The CDR3 loop spans 14 amino acids. Germline loops: CDR1 KGHSH, CDR2 LQKENI. The ends were cut back, 3 bases at V and 6 bases at J, with 13 bases in the middle. Here the CDR3 reads CASSPTPKRDTQYF. The CDR3 DNA reads as TGTGCCAGCTCACCGACCCCTAAACGGGATACGCAGTATTTT.

This clonotype was detected only a few times. V and J are TRBV21-1 and TRBJ2-5; TRBD1 is the table's D call, not checked against the DNA. TRBV21-1 constitutes a pseudogene. The CDR3 runs to 15 residues. The DNA for the CDR3 is TGTGCCAGCAGCAAGGTAGACAGGGGAGAAGAGACCCAGTACTTC. Its translation is CASSKVDRGEETQYF.

A word on this clonotype: This probably arose from a read error, given a far larger clone one base away. The chain uses TRBV27 and TRBJ1-5; D gene unclear. With 0 bases removed from V and 4 bases from J, the gap between germline ends came to 7 bases. Germline V lookup: CDR1 MNHEY, CDR2 SMNVEV (reference sequence). The CDR3 sequence is 14 residues long. The DNA of the CDR3 is TGTGCCAGCAGTTTATCGATGGGGAATCAGCCCCAGCATTTT. This codes for CASSLSMGNQPQHF.

The CDR3 here is CASRKWGLDTEAFF. CDR3 sequence (DNA): TGTGCCAGCAGGAAGTGGGGGCTTGACACTGAAGCTTTCTTT. The chain has TRBV12-3 or TRBV12-4 and TRBJ1-1; tentatively, D is TRBD1 (6 bases). The CDR3 contains 14 residues. V shed 6 bases and J shed 3 bases, with 14 bases lying between them.

This clonotype was detected only a few times. This chain joins TRBV28 and TRBJ1-4; D is unresolved. In germline, CDR1 is MDHEN, CDR2 SYDVKM. The CDR3 has 16 residues. Trimming left V 3 bases short and J 3 bases short, with 14 bases between. CDR3 amino acids: CASSLDAGVANEKLFF. The CDR3 nucleotides are TGTGCCAGCAGTTTGGACGCGGGTGTGGCTAATGAAAAACTGTTTTTT.

Concerning this clonotype: A much bigger clone sits one base away, suggesting this may be a read error. The chain employs TRBV4-2 and TRBJ2-5; 7 bases map to TRBD1. Gene TRBJ2-1 matches the end of the DNA better, so the J call may be wrong. CDR1 LGHNA and CDR2 YNFKEQ come from the germline V gene. The CDR3 is 14 amino acids. This CDR3 is CASSPGTVQETQFF. The CDR3 DNA is TGTGCCAGCAGCCCCGGGACAGTTCAAGAGACCCAGTTCTTC.

This clonotype was seen at least ten times. V gene TRBV10-3 combines with J gene TRBJ1-2, with TRBD1 matching 7 bases. J was trimmed by 4 bases and V by 3 bases; bases with no gene match: 8. CDR3 size: 15 residues. Germline V lookup: CDR1 ENHRY, CDR2 SYGVKD. The CDR3 coding sequence is TGTGCCATCAGTGAAGCTCGACGGGACAGCTATGGCTACACCTTC. The encoded protein is CAISEARRDSYGYTF.

This clonotype was picked up a small number of times. This chain links TRBV25-1 with TRBJ2-1, with D hard to call. The V end was cut by 4 bases, the J end by 1 base, with 8 bases between. Germline lookup yields CDR1 MGHDK and CDR2 SYGVNS. This CDR3 comprises 14 residues. CDR3 sequence: CASSVAKSYNEQFF. The CDR3 coding sequence is TGTGCCAGCAGTGTGGCCAAATCCTACAATGAGCAGTTCTTC.

This clonotype was counted ten times or more. This chain uses TRBV7-2 with TRBJ2-5; a weak D match, TRBD2 (5 bases). The V and J ends lost 6 bases and 5 bases respectively, with 13 bases between them. There are 13 residues in the CDR3. Looked up from germline, CDR1 is SGHTA and CDR2 is FQGNSA. DNA of the CDR3: TGTGCCAGCAGTTTGGACCGGAGGGAGACCCAGTACTTC. It specifies CASSLDRRETQYF.

This rearrangement joins TRBV20-1 to TRBJ2-3; perhaps TRBD2 as D (6 bases). V was cut by 2 bases and J by 5 bases, with 17 bases left in between. Germline CDR1 and CDR2: DFQATT and SNEGSKA (reference sequence). CDR3 length equals 15 residues. DNA of the CDR3: TGCAGTGCTAGATCGTGGCCTAGCGACAAAGATACGCAGTATTTT. Translated: CSARSWPSDKDTQYF.

In its sample, this clonotype was seen a few times. This sequence joins TRBV5-1 and TRBJ2-3; TRBD2 matches at 12 bases. Germline V gives CDR1 SGHRS, CDR2 YFSETQ. The CDR3 covers 17 residues. With 4 bases clipped from V and 1 base from J, the junction kept 7 bases outside the gene matches. In DNA, the CDR3 is TGCGCCAGCAGCGAACTCACTAGCGGGAGGCGCACAGATACGCAGTATTTT. Amino acids: CASSELTSGRRTDTQYF.

This clonotype has a handful of counts. The rearrangement uses TRBV20-1 and TRBJ2-3, with TRBD2 matching 8 bases. CDR1 is DFQATT, CDR2 SNEGSKA, per germline (reference sequence). J was trimmed by 2 bases and V by 0 bases; bases with no gene match: 4. The CDR3 covers 15 residues. The CDR3 reads CSARDQRGLTDTQYF. The CDR3 nucleotides are TGCAGTGCTAGAGATCAGCGGGGGCTCACAGATACGCAGTATTTT.

V and J are TRBV10-1 and TRBJ2-1; D might be TRBD2 (5 bases). CDR1 WNHNN and CDR2 SYGVQD come from the germline V gene (reference sequence). The length of the CDR3 is 13 residues. V lost 6 bases to trimming and J lost 2 bases, with 8 bases between them. CDR3: CASSQTTYNEQFF. The CDR3 DNA reads TGCGCCAGCAGCCAGACTACCTACAATGAGCAGTTCTTC.